This TCR beta chain was captured by sequencing in a study of OX40 agonist ivuxolimab in advanced cancers. Study details: Prior checkpoint blockade (anti-PD-1, anti-PD-L1 or anti-CTLA-4) was permitted; about 40% had it. One patient with hepatocellular carcinoma and two with cutaneous melanoma, three in all, had partial responses.

The CDR3 consists of 13 residues. CDR1 MNHNS and CDR2 SASEGT come from the germline V gene. Trimming shortened V by 7 bases and J by 6 bases, and 15 bases separated the two germline ends. Anyone with autoimmune disease history or systemic immunosuppression was excluded. Repertoires were generated with immunoSEQ multiplex PCR, while TCRdb's copy carries only in-frame clones and drops some. The table shows about 85,000 clones, with about 86% occurring only once. The clonotype comes from an adult with an advanced solid tumor such as melanoma, head and neck, liver or kidney cancer. This chain links TRBV6-1 with TRBJ1-1, with D unresolved. The source was CD4+ or CD8+ T cells sorted from blood, collected in a trial of the OX40 agonist ivuxolimab. In nucleotides, the CDR3 is TGTGCCAGCAAGGCGGGCGAGTGGTCTGAAGCTTTCTTT. This encodes CASKAGEWSEAFF.